The rows below give T cell receptor beta chains drawn from one sample of a study of cytomegalovirus exposure and HLA in healthy donors. The method was immunoSEQ multiplex PCR; TCRdb's version includes in-frame clones alone and lacks a portion of them. The sample lists 90,000 to 110,000 clones; around 76% were seen once. The sample taken for sequencing was PBMCs. Every receptor here comes from a man aged 40-50 years in good health and CMV-seropositive. CDR3s include the opening cysteine and the closing phenylalanine or tryptophan. The D gene is left open where the match is weak. Expanded clones get a size class; other rows say once, few or many, or leave the size out.

J: TRBJ1-1
D: NA
size: NA
V: TRBV5-1
DNA: TGCGCCAGCAGCTTGGAGGGGGAGAACACTGAAGCTTTCTTT
CDR3: CASSLEGENTEAFF

J: TRBJ2-7
D: NA
size: NA
V: TRBV4-1
DNA: TGCGCCAGCAGCCACCCCTTTCGCGAGCAGTACTTC
CDR3: CASSHPFREQYF

J: TRBJ1-3
D: NA
size: few
V: TRBV4-1
DNA: TGCGCCAGCAGCCCAATGCCGGCCGGGAGGGGAAACACCATATATTTT
CDR3: CASSPMPAGRGNTIYF

J: TRBJ2-7
D: TRBD1
size: NA
V: TRBV28
DNA: TGTGCCAGCAGTGACCGGGACAGGGCAAGTTACGAGCAGTACTTC
CDR3: CASSDRDRASYEQYF

J: TRBJ2-1
D: TRBD2
size: once
V: TRBV2
DNA: TGTGCCAGCACTGACTCGGGACTAGCGGGAGGCAATGAGCAGTTCTTC
CDR3: CASTDSGLAGGNEQFF

J: TRBJ2-3
D: NA
size: NA
V: TRBV7-9
DNA: TGTGCCAGCAGCTTATTAGCGGTCGGGGAGTATTTT
CDR3: CASSLLAVGEYF

J: TRBJ2-1
D: TRBD1
size: NA
V: TRBV5-8
DNA: TGTGCCAGCAGCTGGAGGACAGGGGCGGGACACTACAATGAGCAGTTCTTC
CDR3: CASSWRTGAGHYNEQFF

J: TRBJ1-1
D: NA
size: NA
V: TRBV5-8
DNA: TGTGCCAGCAGCTTGGGTGAGGCTACGAACACTGAAGCTTTCTTT
CDR3: CASSLGEATNTEAFF

J: TRBJ2-7
D: TRBD2
size: NA
V: TRBV4-2
DNA: TGTGCCAGCAGCCAAGCCGCCACTAGCGGGGGGACGTACTCCTACGAGCAGTACTTC
CDR3: CASSQAATSGGTYSYEQYF

J: TRBJ1-5
D: TRBD1
size: NA
V: TRBV10-3
DNA: TGTGCCATCAGTGAGGGACAGGGGGTCGGAAGCAATCAGCCCCAGCATTTT
CDR3: CAISEGQGVGSNQPQHF

J: TRBJ2-1
D: TRBD2
size: once
V: TRBV7-2
DNA: TGTGCCAGCAGCCCCCCTGGACTAGCGGTGGAACATGAGCAGTTCTTC
CDR3: CASSPPGLAVEHEQFF

J: TRBJ1-5
D: TRBD1
size: NA
V: TRBV28
DNA: TGTGCCAGCAGTCCCGGACAGGGGAGTCAGCCCCAGCATTTT
CDR3: CASSPGQGSQPQHF

J: TRBJ2-7
D: TRBD1
size: NA
V: TRBV6-5
DNA: TGTGCCACCCTAAGGACAGGGGGCGTCTACGAGCAGTACTTC
CDR3: CATLRTGGVYEQYF

J: TRBJ2-2
D: TRBD2
size: NA
V: TRBV4-1
DNA: TGCGCCAGCAGCCAAAGGACTAGCGGTAACACCGGGGAGCTGTTTTTT
CDR3: CASSQRTSGNTGELFF

J: TRBJ2-7
D: NA
size: NA
V: TRBV6-1
DNA: TGTGCCAGCAGTACAGAAACCTTCTCCTACGAGCAGTACTTC
CDR3: CASSTETFSYEQYF

J: TRBJ1-1
D: NA
size: NA
V: TRBV5-1
DNA: TGCGCCAGCAGCTTAGCACCTCGGGTTAACACTGAAGCTTTCTTT
CDR3: CASSLAPRVNTEAFF

J: TRBJ1-1
D: NA
size: NA
V: TRBV2
DNA: TGTGCCACGACATATTCCTCGAACACTGAAGCTTTCTTT
CDR3: CATTYSSNTEAFF

J: TRBJ1-4
D: TRBD1
size: NA
V: TRBV6-5
DNA: TGTGCCAGCAGCCGCCAGGGGGGAGATGAAAAACTGTTTTTT
CDR3: CASSRQGGDEKLFF

J: TRBJ2-3
D: NA
size: NA
V: TRBV7-2
DNA: TGTGCCAGCAGCTTAAGCGGTTCTAGAAGTATAGATACGCAGTATTTT
CDR3: CASSLSGSRSIDTQYF

J: TRBJ1-2
D: TRBD1
size: once
V: TRBV9
DNA: TGTGCCAGCAGCTCAGGGGGCTATGGCTACACCTTC
CDR3: CASSSGGYGYTF

J: TRBJ2-2
D: NA
size: NA
V: TRBV10-2
DNA: TGCGCCACCGGGACTCAGAACACCGGGGAGCTGTTTTTT
CDR3: CATGTQNTGELFF

J: TRBJ1-4
D: NA
size: NA
V: TRBV6-6
DNA: TGTGCCAGCAGGGGGGGGACAATGGATGAAAAACTGTTTTTT
CDR3: CASRGGTMDEKLFF

J: TRBJ2-5
D: TRBD2
size: NA
V: TRBV10-3
DNA: TGTGCCATCAGTGAGGGACTAGCGGGAGTAGAGACCCAGTACTTC
CDR3: CAISEGLAGVETQYF

J: TRBJ2-1
D: NA
size: few
V: TRBV7-2
DNA: TGTGCCAGCAGCTTAGTTGCGGACAGTTACAATGAGCAGTTCTTC
CDR3: CASSLVADSYNEQFF

J: TRBJ1-1
D: NA
size: NA
V: TRBV28
DNA: TGTGCCAGCAGTTCGCGTTTGTCTGAAGCTTTCTTT
CDR3: CASSSRLSEAFF

J: TRBJ2-1
D: TRBD2
size: few
V: TRBV19
DNA: TGTGCCAGTAGTAGGACTAGCGGTGGCTCCTACAATGAGCAGTTCTTC
CDR3: CASSRTSGGSYNEQFF

J: TRBJ1-5
D: NA
size: few
V: TRBV28
DNA: TGTGCCAGCAGTGACACAGGGTTTAGCAATCAGCCCCAGCATTTT
CDR3: CASSDTGFSNQPQHF

J: TRBJ2-2
D: TRBD2
size: NA
V: TRBV6-4
DNA: TGTGCCAGCAGTGACGCTAGCGGGAGGCACACCGGGGAGCTGTTTTTT
CDR3: CASSDASGRHTGELFF

J: TRBJ2-5
D: NA
size: NA
V: TRBV7-8
DNA: TGTGCCAGCAGCCGAAACCGGGACTTTACGTACTTC
CDR3: CASSRNRDFTYF

J: TRBJ2-3
D: NA
size: NA
V: TRBV13
DNA: TGTGCCAGCAGCTTACAGGATACGCAGTATTTT
CDR3: CASSLQDTQYF

J: TRBJ1-5
D: NA
size: NA
V: TRBV19
DNA: TGTGCCAGTAACGGCAGGGACAATCAGCCCCAGCATTTT
CDR3: CASNGRDNQPQHF

J: TRBJ2-5
D: TRBD1
size: once
V: TRBV5-1
DNA: TGCGCCAGCAGCTTGGTAGGAGGACAGGGGCAAGAGACCCAGTACTTC
CDR3: CASSLVGGQGQETQYF

J: TRBJ2-1
D: TRBD2
size: once
V: TRBV7-2
DNA: TGTGCCAGCAGCTTAGTCCCTAGCGGGGGTTACAATGAGCAGTTCTTC
CDR3: CASSLVPSGGYNEQFF

J: TRBJ1-4
D: TRBD1
size: NA
V: TRBV18
DNA: TGTGCCAGCTCACCAACCTCGGACAGGAAAAATGAAAAACTGTTTTTT
CDR3: CASSPTSDRKNEKLFF

J: TRBJ2-7
D: NA
size: medium-sized
V: TRBV14
DNA: TGTGCCAGCAGCCAAGTCTTAGGGACAACTACCTACGAGCAGTACTTC
CDR3: CASSQVLGTTTYEQYF

J: TRBJ2-5
D: NA
size: few
V: TRBV7-9
DNA: TGTGCCAGCAGCAGAGCCGGGGGGCCCCAAGAGACCCAGTACTTC
CDR3: CASSRAGGPQETQYF

J: TRBJ2-5
D: TRBD2
size: NA
V: TRBV14
DNA: TGTGCCAGCAGCCCCACCGGGACTAGATTGTCAGACGGAAGAGAGACCCAGTACTTC
CDR3: CASSPTGTRLSDGRETQYF

J: TRBJ2-6
D: NA
size: NA
V: TRBV11-3
DNA: TGTGCCAGCAGCTTCGGCTCTGGGGCCAACGTCCTGACTTTC
CDR3: CASSFGSGANVLTF

J: TRBJ2-7
D: TRBD2
size: NA
V: TRBV11-3
DNA: TGTGCCAGCAGCTTACCCGCGGGGACTAGATCCTACGAGCAGTACTTC
CDR3: CASSLPAGTRSYEQYF

J: TRBJ1-2
D: NA
size: NA
V: TRBV30
DNA: TGTGCCTGGAGTGTACCGCCAGAGGACTATGGCTACACCTTC
CDR3: CAWSVPPEDYGYTF

J: TRBJ1-1
D: TRBD1
size: NA
V: TRBV7-6
DNA: TGTGCCAGCAGCCCCGGACAGGGGGGGAACACTGAAGCTTTCTTT
CDR3: CASSPGQGGNTEAFF

J: TRBJ2-2
D: TRBD2
size: few
V: TRBV2
DNA: TGTGCCACCGGGGGGACCGGGACGAACACCGGGGAGCTGTTTTTT
CDR3: CATGGTGTNTGELFF

J: TRBJ2-1
D: TRBD1
size: NA
V: TRBV29-1
DNA: TGCAGCACGGAAAAAGACAGGGGTAGGAATGAGCAGTTCTTC
CDR3: CSTEKDRGRNEQFF

J: TRBJ2-3
D: TRBD2
size: NA
V: TRBV5-4
DNA: TGTGCCAGCAGCTTCCTAACAGCTGTGGTTGAGCGGGGTAACACAGATACGCAGTATTTT
CDR3: CASSFLTAVVERGNTDTQYF

J: TRBJ1-6
D: NA
size: NA
V: TRBV2
DNA: TGTGCCAGCAGGGGGGGGGACGCGGATAATTCACCCCTCCACTTT
CDR3: CASRGGDADNSPLHF

J: TRBJ2-3
D: NA
size: NA
V: TRBV20-1
DNA: TGCAGGGTGGGAGGACCGGATACGCAGTATTTT
CDR3: CRVGGPDTQYF

J: TRBJ2-7
D: TRBD2
size: NA
V: TRBV7-3
DNA: TGTGCCAGCAGCACTAGACTAGCGGGAGCCCACGAGCAGTACTTC
CDR3: CASSTRLAGAHEQYF

J: TRBJ2-2
D: NA
size: NA
V: TRBV18
DNA: TGTGCCAGCTCACCAGGTCAGACTACGAACACCGGGGAGCTGTTTTTT
CDR3: CASSPGQTTNTGELFF

J: TRBJ1-4
D: TRBD1
size: NA
V: TRBV19
DNA: TGTGCCAGTAGCCCAGGGACAGGGAAAGAAAAACTGTTTTTT
CDR3: CASSPGTGKEKLFF

J: TRBJ1-3
D: TRBD1
size: NA
V: TRBV15
DNA: TGTGCCACCAGCAGAATTTATACAGGGGCTGGAAACACCATATATTTT
CDR3: CATSRIYTGAGNTIYF

J: TRBJ1-6
D: NA
size: few
V: TRBV7-8
DNA: TGTGCCAGCAGCTTAGGGGGGGGACGTGGTGAGGGTCCCCTCCACTTT
CDR3: CASSLGGGRGEGPLHF

J: TRBJ2-7
D: NA
size: NA
V: TRBV18
DNA: TGTGCCAGCTCACCGTACACCTCCTACGAGCAGTACTTC
CDR3: CASSPYTSYEQYF

J: TRBJ2-5
D: TRBD2
size: NA
V: TRBV19
DNA: TGTGCCAGTGGGCGGGGGTACCAAGAGACCCAGTACTTC
CDR3: CASGRGYQETQYF

J: TRBJ2-7
D: TRBD2
size: NA
V: TRBV29-1
DNA: TGCAGCGTGGGGGGGTTGCAGACCTACGAGCAGTACTTC
CDR3: CSVGGLQTYEQYF

J: TRBJ2-7
D: NA
size: NA
V: TRBV7-8
DNA: TGTGCCAGCAGCTCCGAGGACATTTCGTTGGGCTACGAGCAGTACTTC
CDR3: CASSSEDISLGYEQYF

J: TRBJ2-7
D: TRBD2
size: once
V: TRBV27
DNA: TGTGCCAGCAGTTTAGGATGGGGGGAGGGCGAGCAGTACTTC
CDR3: CASSLGWGEGEQYF

J: TRBJ2-3
D: NA
size: NA
V: TRBV6-5
DNA: TGTGCCAGCACCCTCCGAGGGGGTAGGACAGATACGCAGTATTTT
CDR3: CASTLRGGRTDTQYF

J: TRBJ2-7
D: NA
size: once
V: TRBV18
DNA: TGTGCCAGCTCACCAGCAGCGCAGTCCAACGAGCAGTACTTC
CDR3: CASSPAAQSNEQYF

J: TRBJ2-2
D: NA
size: NA
V: TRBV30
DNA: TGTGCCTGGAGTGTATCAGGGACGAACACCGGGGAGCTGTTTTTT
CDR3: CAWSVSGTNTGELFF

J: TRBJ2-2
D: NA
size: few
V: TRBV11-2
DNA: TGTGCCAGCAGCTCTATTAGGGGGAGAGGTACCGGGGAGCTGTTTTTT
CDR3: CASSSIRGRGTGELFF